This entry features one T cell receptor beta chain sequence. Its antigen is not known. Pooled in the analysis were second doses at about 4 or about 12 weeks. With 7 bases clipped from V and 7 bases from J, the junction kept 11 bases outside the gene matches. The CDR3 contains 15 residues. Germline assignment: CDR1 SQVTM and CDR2 ANQGSEA. This record comes from a study of T cell responses to AZD1222 COVID-19 vaccine. Findings of the study overall: Clonal diversity may have been underestimated in mostly white British donors. At baseline, just a handful of AZD1222 recipients tested seropositive.

The table came from immunoSEQ multiplex PCR; TCRdb's copy has only in-frame clones and leaves some out. The table includes about 130,000 clones, roughly 91% detected once. The clonotype comes from an adult who received the AZD1222 COVID-19 vaccine. The rearrangement uses TRBV29-1 and TRBJ2-2; the match to TRBD1 covers 11 bases. This material consisted of peripheral blood, taken 28 days after the second AZD1222 dose. CDR3 nucleotides: TGCAGCGCGTTGGACAGGGGGCCGAATATCGGGGAGCTGTTTTTT. Translation gives CSALDRGPNIGELFF.